This T cell receptor beta chain was sequenced for a study of blood T cell repertoires in COVID-19. Study at large: T cells, B-cell-depleted T cells, or PBMCs supplied cDNA or gDNA.

This clone showed up just a few times. Cohort 3 donors were reported recovered after two negative PCRs, clearance, or symptom resolution. Libraries were prepared by immunoSEQ multiplex PCR; TCRdb keeps only in-frame clonotypes and omits some of them. The sample gives 160,000 or so clones, 80% of which show up once; 4.5% to 7.5% is in the top ten. The CDR3 is 14 amino acids. V lost 4 bases to trimming and J lost 4 bases; unmatched junction nucleotides: 4. Germline loops: CDR1 SGDLS, CDR2 YYNGEE. The rearrangement links TRBV9 to TRBJ1-4; 7 nucleotides match TRBD1. Sequencing was performed on PBMCs or T cells enriched from blood (not recorded which). This receptor was obtained from a man aged 35-49 years who had recovered from COVID-19. Here the CDR3 reads CASSPGQNNEKLFF. In DNA form, the CDR3 reads TGTGCCAGCAGCCCGGGACAGAATAATGAAAAACTGTTTTTT.